Below, 31 T cell receptor beta chains from the same sample are listed, as sequenced in a study of CD8 T cells in Susac syndrome. When the RNA was reverse transcribed, random hexamers were used with an input of about 0.5 to 1 ug. MiXCR, run by TCRdb on the immunoSEQ multiplex PCR reads, gives a single entry per CDR3 protein. This sample has fewer than 200,000 distinct CDR3 sequences, with less than 95% found just once. Material for sequencing was CD4+ T cells from PBMCs. The receptors stem from a human donor in good health.

The rearrangement uses TRBV30 and TRBJ1-1; D may be TRBD1 (5 bases). The CDR3 runs to 12 residues. Trimming pared 3 bases from V and 9 bases from J, leaving 14 bases between. From germline, CDR1 is GTSNPN and CDR2 SVGIG (reference sequence). The CDR3 is CAWRRDSLKAFF. CDR3 sequence (DNA): TGTGCCTGGAGAAGGGACTCCTTAAAAGCTTTCTTT.

This chain connects TRBV24-1 to TRBJ2-5; maybe TRBD2 (6 bases). The V and J ends lost 3 bases and 1 base respectively, with 8 bases between them. The CDR3 consists of 14 residues. CDR1 and CDR2 from the germline V gene are KGHDR and SFDVKD. The CDR3 here is CATSDGGTQETQYF. In nucleotides, the CDR3 is TGTGCCACCAGTGATGGCGGGACCCAAGAGACCCAGTACTTC.

V usage is TRBV30 and J usage is TRBJ2-1; D call uncertain. V lost 0 bases and J 8 bases, leaving 8 bases between the germline ends. Per germline, CDR1 GTSNPN and CDR2 SVGIG (reference sequence). The CDR3 is 12 residues long. The CDR3 region has the DNA TGTGCCTGGAGTGTACTATGGGATGAGCAGTTCTTC. Residues: CAWSVLWDEQFF.

This chain uses TRBV30 with TRBJ1-2; D uncertain. Germline V gene data show CDR1 as GTSNPN and CDR2 as SVGIG (reference sequence). Trimming shortened V by 0 bases and J by 4 bases, and 15 bases separated the two germline ends. This CDR3 spans 15 amino acids. The CDR3 region is CAWSVPEGRLYGYTF. The DNA of the CDR3 is TGTGCCTGGAGTGTACCGGAGGGCCGGCTCTATGGCTACACCTTC.

The rearrangement uses TRBV15 and TRBJ2-7, with D tentatively TRBD1 (6 bases). The CDR3 is made up of 13 amino acids. The V end lost 5 bases, the J end lost 6 bases, and 14 bases lay between the germline ends. Germline V gene sequence: CDR1 LNHNV, CDR2 YYDKDF (reference sequence). CDR3 loop: CATSSNRAGEQYF. The CDR3 DNA reads as TGTGCCACCAGCTCAAACAGGGCGGGCGAGCAGTACTTC.

The genes are TRBV6-6 and TRBJ1-5; D is uncertain. Trimming stripped 2 bases from V and 9 bases from J, with 11 bases between. CDR3 length: 13 residues. CDR1 and CDR2 (germline): MNHNY, SVGAGI (reference sequence). CDR3 sequence: CASSYRESRPQHF. DNA of the CDR3: TGTGCCAGCAGTTACCGGGAATCTCGGCCCCAGCATTTT.

The J gene is TRBJ2-7, the V gene TRBV6-6, with 8 bases that match TRBD2. After removal of 10 bases from V and 0 bases from J, the junction contained 14 bases not matched to a gene. This CDR3 contains 16 residues. Per germline, CDR1 MNHNY and CDR2 SVGAGI (reference sequence). The CDR3 region is CATTPTKRGSSYEQYF. Written as DNA, the CDR3 is TGTGCCACCACTCCAACTAAGCGGGGGAGCTCCTACGAGCAGTACTTC.

This chain uses TRBV30 with TRBJ2-7, with 9 bases that match TRBD1. The length of the CDR3 is 15 residues. CDR1 GTSNPN and CDR2 SVGIG come from the germline V gene (reference sequence). Germline trimming cut 2 bases from V and 3 bases from J; bases unmatched to any gene: 8. This CDR3 is CAWSPDTGGNYEQYF. CDR3 coding DNA: TGTGCCTGGAGTCCAGACACAGGGGGCAACTACGAGCAGTACTTC.

V and J are TRBV30 and TRBJ2-3; D uncertain. V was pared by 2 bases and J by 6 bases, with 6 bases between. This CDR3 has 11 amino acids. CDR1 is GTSNPN, CDR2 SVGIG, per germline (reference sequence). CDR3 residues: CAWSFQDTQYF. The CDR3 nucleotides read TGTGCCTGGAGTTTCCAGGATACGCAGTATTTT.

The V gene is TRBV30, the J gene TRBJ1-1; D remains ambiguous. Germline V CDR1 and CDR2: GTSNPN, SVGIG (reference sequence). Trimming shortened V by 0 bases and J by 4 bases, and 15 bases separated the two germline ends. The CDR3 is 15 residues long. In nucleotides, the CDR3 is TGTGCCTGGAGTGTACGAACCCGATGGGGCACTGAAGCTTTCTTT. Its translation is CAWSVRTRWGTEAFF.

This chain uses TRBV30 with TRBJ2-5; D might be TRBD1 (6 bases). Between the trimmed V and J ends, which lost 0 bases and 7 bases, there was a span of 15 bases. Germline CDR1 reads GTSNPN; CDR2 reads SVGIG (reference sequence). This CDR3 has 14 amino acids. CDR3 nucleotides: TGTGCCTGGAGTGTACAACAGGGAATGGTGACCCAGTACTTC. Translating gives CAWSVQQGMVTQYF.

V and J are TRBV28 and TRBJ1-1, with D maybe TRBD1 (6 bases). The CDR3 is made up of 16 amino acids. The V and J ends lost 3 bases and 4 bases respectively, with 18 bases between them. Germline V gives CDR1 MDHEN, CDR2 SYDVKM. The DNA for the CDR3 is TGTGCCAGCAGTTTTGCAAAGAGGGGGGCGGCCACTGAAGCTTTCTTT. This gives the protein CASSFAKRGAATEAFF.

The CDR3 reads CASSPRTPGGETQYF. As DNA, the CDR3 is TGTGCCAGCAGCCCAAGGACCCCCGGGGGGGAGACCCAGTACTTC. This rearrangement joins TRBV9 to TRBJ2-5; 7 bases align to TRBD2. V shed 4 bases and J 5 bases; nucleotides not matched to a gene: 11. CDR3 length: 15 residues. Germline CDR1 SGDLS, CDR2 YYNGEE.

The chain employs TRBV29-1 and TRBJ2-1; 8 bases map to TRBD2. V lost 4 bases, J lost 3 bases, and 11 bases stayed unmatched. Per germline, CDR1 SQVTM and CDR2 ANQGSEA. The CDR3 spans 16 residues. Here the CDR3 DNA reads TGCAGCGTTGTAGGTGGTAGCGGGGTGGACTACAATGAGCAGTTCTTC. Amino acids: CSVVGGSGVDYNEQFF.

This chain connects TRBV29-1 to TRBJ2-7, with 13 nucleotides matching TRBD2. J lost 6 bases, V lost 6 bases, and 5 bases had no gene match. CDR1 and CDR2 from the germline V gene are SQVTM and ANQGSEA. This CDR3 has 13 amino acids. The CDR3 nucleotides read TGCAGCGTCGGACTAGCGGGAGCTGGCGAGCAGTACTTC. Translated: CSVGLAGAGEQYF.

J is TRBJ2-2 and V is TRBV4-3, with 8 bases that match TRBD2. CDR1 and CDR2 from the germline V gene are LGHNA and YSLEER. This CDR3 has 16 amino acids. V shed 4 bases, J shed 4 bases, and the junction held 8 bases outside the gene matches. The CDR3 protein is CASSPQAGASTGELFF. CDR3 nucleotides: TGCGCCAGCAGCCCCCAAGCGGGAGCGAGCACCGGGGAGCTGTTTTTT.

This sequence joins TRBV28 and TRBJ1-1; the match to TRBD1 covers 7 bases. Germline V gene sequence: CDR1 MDHEN, CDR2 SYDVKM. CDR3 size: 11 residues. J was trimmed by 11 bases and V by 3 bases; bases with no gene match: 3. The CDR3 nucleotides read TGTGCCAGCAGTTTGGGCAGGGGGGCTTTCTTT. It is translated as CASSLGRGAFF.

The CDR3 is CSGGGGYEQYF. CDR3 DNA sequence: TGCAGCGGAGGGGGCGGGTACGAGCAGTACTTC. The chain uses TRBV29-1 and TRBJ2-7; 7 bases agree with TRBD1. The J segment lost 4 bases and the V segment lost 7 bases, leaving 4 bases of the junction unmatched. The CDR3 runs 11 residues. Per the germline V gene, CDR1 is SQVTM and CDR2 is ANQGSEA.

V usage is TRBV12-3 or TRBV12-4 and J usage is TRBJ2-7, with TRBD1 matching over 8 bases. CDR3 length: 14 amino acids. The trim removed 5 bases at V and 3 bases at J, leaving 6 bases unmatched. The CDR3 DNA reads TGTGCCAGCAGTAGACAGGGGATGGTCTACGAGCAGTACTTC. Its translation: CASSRQGMVYEQYF.

The chain carries TRBV12-3 or TRBV12-4 and TRBJ1-2, with D possibly TRBD1 on 5 matching bases. The CDR3 has 17 amino acids. V was trimmed by 4 bases and J by 4 bases, leaving 22 bases between them. The CDR3 region is CASSWVKGAGGSYGYTF. CDR3 coding DNA: TGTGCCAGCAGTTGGGTGAAGGGTGCCGGGGGAAGCTATGGCTACACCTTC.

The chain has TRBV5-1 and TRBJ1-2; 7 nucleotides match TRBD1. The CDR3 contains 14 residues. V lost 6 bases, J lost 3 bases, and 8 bases stayed unmatched. CDR1 is SGHRS and CDR2 is YFSETQ in the germline V gene. The CDR3 coding sequence is TGCGCCAGCACCCGGACAGGCAATGACTATGGCTACACCTTC. It translates to CASTRTGNDYGYTF.

This chain links TRBV5-1 with TRBJ2-7; 8 bases are a match to TRBD2. The CDR3 has 14 residues. The germline V gene has CDR1 SGHRS and CDR2 YFSETQ. V lost 2 bases to trimming and J lost 2 bases; unmatched junction nucleotides: 3. The CDR3 protein is CASSFTSGTYEQYF. The CDR3 region has the DNA TGCGCCAGCAGCTTTACTAGCGGAACCTACGAGCAGTACTTC.

This chain links TRBV24-1 with TRBJ1-5; 7 nucleotides align to TRBD1. Germline CDR1 and CDR2: KGHDR and SFDVKD. With V trimmed by 4 bases and J by 3 bases, 5 bases remained unmatched. The CDR3 length is 15 residues. The CDR3 region is CATSDTDRLNQPQHF. CDR3 in DNA: TGTGCCACCAGTGACACGGACAGGCTCAATCAGCCCCAGCATTTT.

The rearrangement joins TRBV20-1 to TRBJ2-2; possibly TRBD1 for D (7 bases). The CDR3 loop spans 13 amino acids. V lost 6 bases, J lost 6 bases, and 14 bases lay in between. Germline CDR1 is DFQATT and CDR2 is SNEGSKA (reference sequence). CDR3 sequence reads: CSATQGRSGELFF. CDR3 sequence (DNA): TGCAGTGCCACACAGGGGAGGTCCGGGGAGCTGTTTTTT.

V usage is TRBV27 and J usage is TRBJ2-7; 12 bases map to TRBD2. V lost 5 bases and J lost 6; bases outside the gene matches: 8. This CDR3 spans 15 amino acids. In germline, CDR1 is MNHEY, CDR2 SMNVEV (reference sequence). The CDR3 region has the DNA TGTGCCAGCAGTCAGACTAGCGGGGGACGTTCCGAGCAGTACTTC. Translation gives CASSQTSGGRSEQYF.

The rearrangement joins TRBV20-1 to TRBJ1-2; possibly TRBD1 for D (5 bases). Germline-derived CDR1 and CDR2 are DFQATT and SNEGSKA (reference sequence). The CDR3 contains 13 residues. Trimming cost V 6 bases and J 4 bases, with 15 bases left between them. This CDR3 is CSATAGHPYGYTF. In DNA, the CDR3 is TGCAGTGCCACGGCAGGGCATCCCTATGGCTACACCTTC.

V gene TRBV18 combines with J gene TRBJ2-7; the match to TRBD1 covers 7 bases. The CDR3 totals 13 residues. The ends lost 3 bases at V and 6 bases at J; junction bases unmatched: 5. From germline, CDR1 is KGHSH and CDR2 LQKENI. CDR3 DNA sequence: TGTGCCAGCTCACCCAATGACAGGGCCGAGCAGTACTTC. Translating gives CASSPNDRAEQYF.

J is TRBJ2-3 and V is TRBV28, with a weak D call TRBD2 (5 bases). The V gene lost 3 bases and the J gene lost 2 bases, with 12 bases spanning the gap. The CDR3 length is 15 residues. Germline V gives CDR1 MDHEN, CDR2 SYDVKM. The chain's CDR3 is CASSFLDLTTDTQYF. The CDR3, as DNA: TGTGCCAGCAGTTTTTTGGACTTGACCACAGATACGCAGTATTTT.

The chain couples TRBV25-1 to TRBJ2-4, with D perhaps assigned TRBD1 or TRBD2 (6 bases each). Germline V gene data show CDR1 as MGHDK and CDR2 as SYGVNS. V was pared by 1 base and J by 8 bases, with 15 bases between. The CDR3 runs 15 residues. CDR3 amino acids: CASSELGGLWDIQYF. Written as DNA, the CDR3 is TGTGCCAGCAGTGAATTAGGGGGGCTTTGGGACATTCAGTACTTC.

The CDR3, as DNA: TGCAGCGTGTCCCGGGACACCTACAATGAGCAGTTCTTC. Amino acids: CSVSRDTYNEQFF. The V gene is TRBV29-1, the J gene TRBJ2-1, with a weak D call TRBD1 (6 bases). V was clipped by 6 bases and J by 2 bases, with 11 bases between them. CDR1 and CDR2 from the germline V gene are SQVTM and ANQGSEA. The CDR3 has 13 amino acids.

The chain couples TRBV29-1 to TRBJ1-2; 9 bases agree with TRBD1. Germline assignment: CDR1 SQVTM and CDR2 ANQGSEA. V shed 6 bases and J 3 bases; nucleotides not matched to a gene: 5. The CDR3 covers 13 residues. CDR3 amino acids: CSVVDRGYYGYTF. The DNA for the CDR3 is TGCAGCGTAGTTGACAGGGGGTACTATGGCTACACCTTC.